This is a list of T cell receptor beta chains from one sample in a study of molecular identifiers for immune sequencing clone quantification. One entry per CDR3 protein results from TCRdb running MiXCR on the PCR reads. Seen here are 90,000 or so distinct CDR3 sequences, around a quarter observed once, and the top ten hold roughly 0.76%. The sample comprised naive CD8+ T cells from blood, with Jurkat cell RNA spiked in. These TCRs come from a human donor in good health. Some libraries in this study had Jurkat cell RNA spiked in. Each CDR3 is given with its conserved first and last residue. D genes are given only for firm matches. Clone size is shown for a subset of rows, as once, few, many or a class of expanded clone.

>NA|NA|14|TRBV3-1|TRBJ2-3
TGTGCCAGCAGCCAAGGAGCGGGTATAGATACGCAGTATTTT
CASSQGAGIDTQYF
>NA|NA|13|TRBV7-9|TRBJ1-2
TGTGCCAGCAGCTTAGGACAGGTCGTGGGCTACACCTTC
CASSLGQVVGYTF
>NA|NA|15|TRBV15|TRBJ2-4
TGTGCCACCAGCAGCCAGAGGGATTCCAAAAACATTCAGTACTTC
CATSSQRDSKNIQYF
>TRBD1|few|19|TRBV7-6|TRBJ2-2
TGTGCCAGCAGCTTCATTGCTGCAGGACAGGGGACGAACACCGGGGAGCTGTTTTTT
CASSFIAAGQGTNTGELFF
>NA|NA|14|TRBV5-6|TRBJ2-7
TGTGCCAGCAGCTCATCTATGTCCTCTTACGAGCAGTACTTC
CASSSSMSSYEQYF
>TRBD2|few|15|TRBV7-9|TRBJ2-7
TGTGCCAGCAGCTTAGTTGGGACTAGCGCCTACGAGCAGTACTTC
CASSLVGTSAYEQYF
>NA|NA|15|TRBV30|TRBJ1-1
TGTGCCTGGAGTGTCGGGCAGGTCATACGGACTGAAGCTTTCTTT
CAWSVGQVIRTEAFF
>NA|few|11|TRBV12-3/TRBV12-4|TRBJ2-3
TGTGCCAGCACCAACGGGGGTACGCAGTATTTT
CASTNGGTQYF
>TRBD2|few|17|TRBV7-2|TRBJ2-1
TGTGCCAGCAGCTCAACGTTAGCGGGGGGTTCCTACAATGAGCAGTTCTTC
CASSSTLAGGSYNEQFF
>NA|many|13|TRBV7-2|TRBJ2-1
TGTGCCAGCAGCACCCTACTCTACAATGAGCAGTTCTTC
CASSTLLYNEQFF
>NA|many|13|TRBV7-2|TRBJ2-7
TGTGCCAGCAGCTCAGCGACAGTCGCCGAGCAGTACTTC
CASSSATVAEQYF
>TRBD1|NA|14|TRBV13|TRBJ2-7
TGTGCCAGCAGCTACCGGGACAGGGTCCGGGTCGAGTACTTC
CASSYRDRVRVEYF
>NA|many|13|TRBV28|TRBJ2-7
TGTGCCAGCAGTTTGCCGCCGGTCTACGAGCAGTACTTC
CASSLPPVYEQYF
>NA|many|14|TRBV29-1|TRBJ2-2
TGCAGCGTTGCTGCGCGGGAAAACACCGGGGAGCTGTTTTTT
CSVAARENTGELFF